Here is one T cell receptor beta chain with its context. This sample was included in a study of T cell changes during pregnancy in multiple sclerosis. J lost 5 bases, V lost 2 bases, and 5 bases had no gene match. This CDR3 is 15 amino acids long. Germline loops: CDR1 SNHLY, CDR2 FYNNEI. Here immunoSEQ multiplex PCR was the method, and the copy in TCRdb shows in-frame clones only, minus some. Found here are under 50,000 clones, 94% of them singletons; the top ten hold about 4.1%. The clonotype was recovered from a female donor with multiple sclerosis, enrolled in a pregnancy study. This chain links TRBV2 with TRBJ2-5; TRBD2 aligns across 10 bases. The source material was CD8+ T cells from peripheral blood mononuclear cells, sampled in the first trimester of pregnancy. The CDR3 bases are TGTGCCAGCAGTGAATACAAGCGGGGGGGGGAGACCCAGTACTTC. Translating it yields CASSEYKRGGETQYF.